This T cell receptor beta chain emerged from a study of blood T cells in healthy people across ages. The study, taken as a whole, reports: CMV status of donors was unknown, possibly confounding expanded clonotype changes. The long-lived group displayed more naive CD4+ cells, plus higher diversity, than the aged donors did.

With a J-beta primer mix and a sample-barcoded 5' primer, a second PCR ran roughly 6 to 11 cycles. Each CDR3 protein is one row after TCRdb ran MiXCR on the 5' RACE reads. This table holds about 1.7 million distinct CDR3 sequences, about 30% found once. Approximately 9.4 milliliters was the volume of peripheral blood drawn from each donor. This clonotype occurred a few times. Its antigen is still unknown. The CDR3 sequence is 13 residues long. V shed 5 bases and J shed 7 bases, with 15 bases lying between them. Germline CDR1 and CDR2: SGHRS and YFSETQ. The TCR comes from a woman between 25 and 40 years old in good health. Sequencing input: blood. V and J are TRBV5-1 and TRBJ1-2, with D unresolved. CDR3 loop: CASRLFEDGGYTF. The CDR3 nucleotides are TGCGCCAGCAGACTGTTTGAGGATGGTGGCTACACCTTC.